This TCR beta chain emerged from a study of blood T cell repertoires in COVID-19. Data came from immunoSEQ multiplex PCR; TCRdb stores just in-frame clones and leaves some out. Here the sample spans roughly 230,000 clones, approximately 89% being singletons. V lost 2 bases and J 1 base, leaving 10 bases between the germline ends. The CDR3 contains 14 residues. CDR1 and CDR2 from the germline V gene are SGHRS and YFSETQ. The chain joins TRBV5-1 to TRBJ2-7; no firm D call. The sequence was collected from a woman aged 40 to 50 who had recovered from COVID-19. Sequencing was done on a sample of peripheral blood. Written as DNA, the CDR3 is TGCGCCAGCAGCTTTTCGGGTCTTTCCTACGAGCAGTACTTC. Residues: CASSFSGLSYEQYF.